This TCR beta chain comes out of a study of blood T cell repertoires in COVID-19 (dated by TCRdb to 2018 to 2021). For the wider study: The collaborator samples originated in the United States, Italy and Spain and spanned the acute and convalescent phases of COVID-19. The material from the prospective study consisted of cDNA or gDNA derived from T cells, B-cell-depleted T cells, or PBMCs. Deeply sampled blood TCRbeta repertoires from subjects exposed to, actively infected with, or recovered from COVID-19 were included in the dataset. The sample metadata nearly always contained a de-identified subject ID, COVID-19 status, age in years and sex. The samples were drawn from two sources: the first 160 participants of the ongoing ImmuneRACE study, and some 1,300 subjects contributed by 6 global collaborators. Where available, HLA class I and class II types were obtained from metadata supplied by the sample provider rather than from assay-based typing. A freely available public database, intended as a resource for researchers studying the immune response to SARS-CoV-2, is where the repertoires were released. Points the paper makes about the study in general: Clinical and demographic metadata were provided uncurated, with the amount varying by source and participant.

Cut back by 1 base and 5 bases, the V and J ends lie 8 bases apart. CDR1 and CDR2, per the germline V gene, are SQVTM and ANQGSEA. Taken from cysteine to phenylalanine, the CDR3 has 13 residues. Just CDR3 DNA is preserved here, 39 bases in frame from base 1. About this clone: The specificity of this receptor is unknown. Within one base of it there is no much larger clone, and no base qualities were kept.

Whole blood was collected in K2EDTA tubes by collaborating institutions according to the institutions' own protocols. For TCRbeta analysis, collaborators shipped samples as frozen whole blood, isolated PBMCs, or DNA extracted from either of those sample types. TCRbeta CDR3 regions were amplified from genomic DNA by means of the immunoSEQ Assay, a bias-controlled multiplex PCR. The authors' pipeline ran thus. The number of nucleated cells in each sample was estimated by amplification of reference gene primers within the assay. To quantify the absolute abundance of each unique TCRbeta CDR3 rearrangement, sequence reads were collapsed and filtered. Productive Simpson clonality was computed per sample as the square root of Simpson's diversity index over productive rearrangements. The immuneACCESS repertoire file appears here via TCRdb, limited to in-frame rearrangements. These files lack a portion of the clones; in checked studies, under half of the deficit traces to unresolved V genes, and the cause of the others is not known. The V and J calls and clone size were taken over from that table, and D and trimming were inferred from the DNA. For this sample the table gives 150,000 or so clones, of which 70% to 90% were detected only once. The ten biggest clones cover 13% of the sample.

The sequence derives from a man aged 55 to 70 with active or convalescent COVID-19. This receptor chain uses TRBV29-1 and TRBJ1-4; no D segment can be confidently identified. The sample was peripheral blood. For the CDR3, the sequence is CSVEGTGNEKLFF. The DNA reads as follows: TGCAGCGTTGAAGGAACGGGGAATGAAAAACTGTTTTTT.